These T cell receptor beta chains were read from a single sample in a study of beta chain features in type 1 diabetes. Clones were read by immunoSEQ multiplex PCR, and TCRdb kept only the in-frame ones, dropping some. The sample includes around 250,000 clones, 25% to 30% of them seen just once. The material sequenced was central memory CD4+ T cells from blood. The receptors here all came from a man under 40 in good health. CDR3s include the opening cysteine and the closing phenylalanine or tryptophan. D genes are given only for firm matches. Part of the rows lack a size; the others show once, few, many or a class for expanded clones.

TRBV19	TRBJ1-1	.	.	CASSFLQGEAFF	TGTGCCAGTAGTTTCCTTCAGGGAGAAGCTTTCTTT
TRBV7-2	TRBJ2-2	.	TRBD1	CASSPRTGGVGGELFF	TGTGCCAGCAGCCCCCGGACAGGGGGCGTCGGCGGGGAGCTGTTTTTT
TRBV5-1	TRBJ1-5	few	.	CASSLGDRQPQHF	TGCGCCAGCAGCTTGGGGGATCGGCAGCCCCAGCATTTT
TRBV29-1	TRBJ1-4	.	.	CSVQPGEKLFF	TGCAGCGTCCAACCGGGGGAAAAACTGTTTTTT
TRBV30	TRBJ2-1	.	.	CAWYRLSSSNEQFF	TGTGCCTGGTACCGACTTTCTAGTTCGAATGAGCAGTTCTTC
TRBV4-2	TRBJ2-5	few	TRBD2	CASSQDLAGLVQETQYF	TGTGCCAGCAGCCAAGATCTAGCGGGGTTGGTCCAAGAGACCCAGTACTTC
TRBV14	TRBJ2-1	once	TRBD2	CASSQVAGGSYNEQFF	TGTGCCAGCAGCCAAGTAGCGGGAGGATCCTACAATGAGCAGTTCTTC
TRBV2	TRBJ2-5	.	.	CASTRDQGETQYF	TGTGCCAGCACCAGGGACCAGGGAGAGACCCAGTACTTC
TRBV29-1	TRBJ2-5	.	TRBD1	CSVSGQTQETQYF	TGCAGCGTTTCGGGACAGACACAAGAGACCCAGTACTTC
TRBV7-2	TRBJ2-7	few	.	CASSLGQGSSYEQYF	TGTGCCAGCAGCTTAGGGCAGGGCTCATCCTACGAGCAGTACTTC
TRBV2	TRBJ1-2	.	TRBD1	CASSGGTASYGYTF	TGTGCCAGCAGTGGAGGGACAGCCTCCTATGGCTACACCTTC
TRBV14	TRBJ2-2	many	.	CASSQVETWYTGELFF	TGTGCCAGCAGCCAAGTTGAGACATGGTACACCGGGGAGCTGTTTTTT
TRBV7-7	TRBJ2-7	many	.	CASSSSDMLTSYEQYF	TGTGCCAGCAGCTCCAGCGACATGCTGACCTCCTACGAGCAGTACTTC
TRBV30	TRBJ1-6	.	TRBD1	CAGKEQGLGNSPLHF	TGTGCCGGGAAGGAACAGGGGTTGGGGAATTCACCCCTCCACTTT
TRBV4-2	TRBJ2-1	few	TRBD2	CASSQEAIAGSYYNEQFF	TGTGCCAGCAGCCAAGAAGCTATAGCGGGGAGTTACTACAATGAGCAGTTCTTC
TRBV29-1	TRBJ1-2	.	TRBD1	CSVAQGGYTF	TGCAGCGTTGCACAGGGGGGCTACACCTTC
TRBV28	TRBJ2-3	.	.	CASSGSPLTDTQYF	TGTGCCAGCAGTGGATCGCCTCTCACAGATACGCAGTATTTT
TRBV4-3	TRBJ1-5	few	.	CASSQDIGGNQPQHF	TGCGCCAGCAGCCAAGATATCGGGGGAAATCAGCCCCAGCATTTT
TRBV30	TRBJ2-5	few	TRBD2	CAWSPGLATFQETQYF	TGTGCCTGGAGCCCAGGACTAGCGACCTTCCAAGAGACCCAGTACTTC
TRBV2	TRBJ1-6	few	.	CATRYREDRSPLHF	TGTGCCACCAGATACAGGGAAGACAGGTCACCCCTCCACTTT
TRBV6-1	TRBJ2-1	.	TRBD1	CASRKGALEQFF	TGTGCCAGCAGGAAGGGGGCACTGGAGCAGTTCTTC
TRBV6-6	TRBJ1-2	once	.	CASSQDSLGYGYTF	TGTGCCAGCAGTCAGGACAGCCTCGGGTATGGCTACACCTTC
TRBV30	TRBJ1-3	few	.	CARGEGLSGNTIYF	TGTGCCCGAGGGGAGGGCCTTTCTGGAAACACCATATATTTT
TRBV30	TRBJ1-2	few	TRBD1	CAAYRGLYGYTF	TGTGCTGCCTACAGGGGCCTCTATGGCTACACCTTC
TRBV15	TRBJ2-7	.	.	CATSRDRAVSGEQYF	TGTGCCACCAGCAGAGATCGGGCAGTCTCCGGCGAGCAGTACTTC
TRBV5-4	TRBJ2-4	.	.	CASSLAGSLAKNIQYF	TGTGCCAGCAGCTTGGCGGGCAGTCTAGCCAAAAACATTCAGTACTTC
TRBV6-5	TRBJ2-7	.	.	CASSASSYEQYF	TGTGCCAGCAGCGCCAGTTCCTACGAGCAGTACTTC
TRBV29-1	TRBJ2-7	few	.	CSAGDRTYEQYF	TGCAGCGCCGGGGACCGAACATACGAGCAGTACTTC
TRBV2	TRBJ1-5	.	TRBD1	CASRDRGPLSNQPQHF	TGTGCCAGCAGGGACAGGGGGCCCCTAAGCAATCAGCCCCAGCATTTT
TRBV29-1	TRBJ1-3	.	.	CSAWDVPSGNTIYF	TGCAGCGCTTGGGACGTTCCCTCTGGAAACACCATATATTTT
TRBV30	TRBJ2-7	.	.	CAWSVRGRSYEQYF	TGTGCCTGGAGTGTACGAGGACGCTCCTACGAGCAGTACTTC
TRBV7-8	TRBJ2-3	.	.	CASSSSGLSTDTQYF	TGTGCCAGCAGTTCCTCGGGGTTGAGCACAGATACGCAGTATTTT
TRBV14	TRBJ2-2	few	.	CASRLRANTGELFF	TGTGCCAGCAGGCTACGTGCGAACACCGGGGAGCTGTTTTTT
TRBV7-2	TRBJ2-3	few	.	CASSFLTDSSFTDTQYF	TGTGCCAGCAGCTTCCTTACGGACAGTTCTTTCACAGATACGCAGTATTTT
TRBV30	TRBJ2-7	few	TRBD1	CAWSLHRDRITYEQYF	TGTGCCTGGAGTCTTCACCGGGACAGGATAACCTACGAGCAGTACTTC
TRBV5-1	TRBJ2-1	few	.	CASSLAGEGYNEQFF	TGCGCCAGCAGCTTGGCAGGGGAGGGCTACAATGAGCAGTTCTTC
TRBV7-2	TRBJ2-3	.	TRBD1	CASSSGQYLTDTQYF	TGTGCCAGCAGCTCGGGACAGTATCTCACAGATACGCAGTATTTT
TRBV7-9	TRBJ1-2	.	.	CASSLNSARGYTF	TGTGCCAGCAGCTTAAACAGCGCTAGGGGCTACACCTTC
TRBV7-9	TRBJ1-5	many	TRBD1	CASGSGGRGQPQHF	TGTGCCAGCGGGTCAGGGGGCAGGGGACAGCCCCAGCATTTT
TRBV6-9	TRBJ1-1	few	.	CASSYHGNTEAFF	TGTGCCAGCAGTTATCACGGAAACACTGAAGCTTTCTTT
TRBV7-2	TRBJ2-1	few	TRBD2	CASSRPGTSGAVNEQFF	TGTGCCAGCAGCCGACCCGGGACTAGCGGGGCGGTGAATGAGCAGTTCTTC
TRBV5-4	TRBJ2-1	few	TRBD1	CASSPTSQGAINEQFF	TGTGCCAGCAGCCCTACATCCCAGGGGGCGATCAATGAGCAGTTCTTC
TRBV5-4	TRBJ1-3	many	.	CASSPGGGNTIYF	TGTGCCAGCAGCCCGGGGGGTGGAAACACCATATATTTT
TRBV30	TRBJ2-3	many	TRBD2	CAWYARSGDLTDTQYF	TGTGCCTGGTATGCTCGTAGCGGGGACCTCACAGATACGCAGTATTTT
TRBV25-1	TRBJ2-5	few	.	CASSDWTQETQYF	TGTGCCAGCAGTGATTGGACACAAGAGACCCAGTACTTC
TRBV28	TRBJ2-5	few	.	CASSSTVQETQYF	TGTGCCAGCAGTTCGACAGTCCAAGAGACCCAGTACTTC
TRBV29-1	TRBJ2-7	.	.	CSVEDGLDEQYF	TGCAGCGTTGAAGATGGACTCGACGAGCAGTACTTC
TRBV10-3	TRBJ2-3	few	TRBD2	CAISIGTSGSPQYF	TGTGCCATCAGCATAGGGACTAGCGGGAGTCCGCAGTATTTT
TRBV7-2	TRBJ1-2	.	.	CASSLSQGRYGYTF	TGTGCCAGCAGCTTAAGCCAGGGGCGGTATGGCTACACCTTC
TRBV4-3	TRBJ2-1	few	TRBD2	CASSTEGTSAYNEQFF	TGCGCCAGCAGCACAGAAGGGACTAGCGCTTACAATGAGCAGTTCTTC
TRBV9	TRBJ2-4	few	TRBD2	CASSPGLAGAIGENIQYF	TGTGCCAGCAGCCCAGGATTAGCGGGAGCTATAGGGGAAAACATTCAGTACTTC
TRBV2	TRBJ1-2	.	.	CASSATANYGYTF	TGTGCCAGCAGCGCTACTGCTAACTATGGCTACACCTTC
TRBV10-3	TRBJ2-7	few	.	CAISDPRQSAYEQYF	TGTGCCATCAGTGACCCCCGACAGTCGGCCTACGAGCAGTACTTC
TRBV9	TRBJ2-3	.	.	CASSVGPAGTGDTQYF	TGTGCCAGCAGCGTAGGGCCAGCGGGGACAGGAGATACGCAGTATTTT
TRBV7-2	TRBJ2-3	.	TRBD2	CASSFSGSKVNTQYF	TGTGCCAGCAGCTTCAGCGGGAGTAAAGTCAATACGCAGTATTTT
TRBV30	TRBJ2-1	few	TRBD2	CAWRLGGAGGYEQFF	TGTGCCTGGAGGCTGGGAGGAGCGGGAGGTTATGAGCAGTTCTTC
TRBV30	TRBJ2-7	.	.	CAWNPLGGPYEQYF	TGTGCCTGGAATCCACTCGGGGGACCATACGAGCAGTACTTC
TRBV6-5	TRBJ2-2	once	.	CASSPRDITGELFF	TGTGCCAGCAGTCCCCGGGACATCACCGGGGAGCTGTTTTTT
TRBV4-3	TRBJ2-1	.	.	CASSQSGSAYNEQFF	TGCGCCAGCAGCCAATCAGGAAGCGCCTACAATGAGCAGTTCTTC